The clone carrying this T cell receptor beta chain was counted many times. The sample belongs to a study of T-cell memory formation after mild COVID-19. Study background: TCR clustering was largely donor specific.

MiXCR, run by TCRdb on the 5' RACE reads, gives a single entry per CDR3 protein. The sample has about 260,000 distinct CDR3 sequences; approximately 8.4% are singletons. Germline V CDR1 and CDR2: SGHTA, FQGNSA. Unmatched junction bases numbered 5, after V lost 6 bases and J lost 3 bases. CDR3 length: 15 amino acids. Sequenced: PBMCs or a T cell subset sorted from them (not recorded which). The clonotype was recovered from a man younger than 30 who had mild COVID-19 (a few samples of this study predate the infection). Cell type and time point are not known. The chain uses TRBV7-2 and TRBJ2-1; 10 bases line up with TRBD2. The CDR3 coding sequence is TGTGCCAGCAGGGGATCTAGCGGGAGCTACAATGAGCAGTTCTTC. Translating gives CASRGSSGSYNEQFF.